This T cell receptor (beta chain) was identified in a study of blood T cell repertoires in COVID-19. Study details: PBMCs, B-cell-depleted T cells, or T cells were the source of the cDNA or gDNA that made up the material.

Generated by immunoSEQ multiplex PCR, the TCRdb table keeps only in-frame clones and is missing some. The sample includes some 170,000 clones, roughly 80% seen only once; the top ten take 17%. Looked up from germline, CDR1 is LGHDT and CDR2 is YNNKEL (reference sequence). CDR3 length equals 15 residues. V lost 3 bases to trimming and J lost 1 base, with 12 bases between them. In assigning cohorts, the study relied on participant-reported clinical history. The receptor was isolated from a woman aged 50 to 60 who had recovered from COVID-19. Sequenced input: PBMCs or T cells enriched from blood (not recorded which). This chain links TRBV3-1 (or the pseudogene TRBV3-2) with TRBJ1-1; maybe TRBD1 (5 bases). CDR3 region: CASSQTGQGNTEAFF. DNA of the CDR3: TGTGCCAGCAGCCAGACCGGGCAGGGGAACACTGAAGCTTTCTTT.